The entry below gives a single TCR beta chain sequence along with its context. Its antigen target is currently unknown. Per-base quality was not reported, and no clone a single base away is much larger than it. The data derive from a study of control samples from healthy donors and cancer patients (dated by TCRdb to between 2020 and 2021). Library preparation used the immunoSEQ multiplex PCR assay. The clones in this table, taken by TCRdb from immuneACCESS, are in-frame only. Not every clone is retained; where verified, under half of the shortfall comes from an unresolved V gene, and the cause of the rest is unknown. Counted in this sample were some 220,000 clones; roughly 94% of them appeared once. In total, the top ten clones hold about 1.4% of the sample. This sequence was found in a man in his fifties in good health. The sample comprised blood.

The nucleotide sequence is TGCGCCAGCAGTACAGGTGTCGAAGCTTTCTTT. The translation is CASSTGVEAFF. Recombination joined TRBV10-1 with TRBJ1-1; the D gene is perhaps TRBD1, from 5 matching bases. Trimming takes 5 bases from V and 8 bases from J, and the germline ends sit 9 bases apart. CDR1 and CDR2 are drawn from the germline V gene (reference sequence): WNHNN, SYGVQD. From the cysteine up to the phenylalanine, the CDR3 has a length of 11 residues. Of all the DNA, just the CDR3 is kept, 33 bases in frame from base 1.